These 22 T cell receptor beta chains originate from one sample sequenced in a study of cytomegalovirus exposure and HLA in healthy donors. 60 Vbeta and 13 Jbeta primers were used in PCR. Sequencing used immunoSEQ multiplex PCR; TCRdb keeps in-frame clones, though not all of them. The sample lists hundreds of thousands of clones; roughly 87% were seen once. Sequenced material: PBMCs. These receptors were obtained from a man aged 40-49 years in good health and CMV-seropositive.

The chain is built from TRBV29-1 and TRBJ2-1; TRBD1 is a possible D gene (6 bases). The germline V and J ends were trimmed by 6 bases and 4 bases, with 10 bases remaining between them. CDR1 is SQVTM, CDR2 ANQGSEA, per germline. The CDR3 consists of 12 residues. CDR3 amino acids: CSVTGIYNEQFF. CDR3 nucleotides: TGCAGCGTGACAGGAATATACAATGAGCAGTTCTTC.

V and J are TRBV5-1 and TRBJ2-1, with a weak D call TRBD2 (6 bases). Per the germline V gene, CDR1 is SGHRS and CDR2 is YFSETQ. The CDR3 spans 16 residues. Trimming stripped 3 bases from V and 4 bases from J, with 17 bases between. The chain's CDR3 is CASSSVEVAAYNEQFF. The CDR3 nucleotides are TGCGCCAGCAGCTCCGTTGAGGTAGCGGCGTACAATGAGCAGTTCTTC.

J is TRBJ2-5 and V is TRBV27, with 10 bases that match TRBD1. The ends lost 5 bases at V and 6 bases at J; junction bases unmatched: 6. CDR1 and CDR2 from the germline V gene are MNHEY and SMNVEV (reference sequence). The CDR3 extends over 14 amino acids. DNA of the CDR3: TGTGCCAGCAGTCCCGGACAGGGGGGGAAGACCCAGTACTTC. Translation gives CASSPGQGGKTQYF.

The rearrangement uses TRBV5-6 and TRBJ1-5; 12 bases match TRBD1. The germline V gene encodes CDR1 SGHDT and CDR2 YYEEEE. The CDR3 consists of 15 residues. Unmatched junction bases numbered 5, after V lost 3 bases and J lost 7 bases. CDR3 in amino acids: CASSSGTGGRQPQHF. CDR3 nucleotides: TGTGCCAGCAGCTCCGGGACAGGGGGCCGGCAGCCCCAGCATTTT.

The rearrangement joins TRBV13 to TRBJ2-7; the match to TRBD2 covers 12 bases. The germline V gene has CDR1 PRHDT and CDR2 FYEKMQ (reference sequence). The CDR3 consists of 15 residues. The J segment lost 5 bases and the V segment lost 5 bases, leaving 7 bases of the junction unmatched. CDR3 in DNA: TGTGCCAGCAGCCCGCGACTAGCGGGAGTGAACGAGCAGTACTTC. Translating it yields CASSPRLAGVNEQYF.

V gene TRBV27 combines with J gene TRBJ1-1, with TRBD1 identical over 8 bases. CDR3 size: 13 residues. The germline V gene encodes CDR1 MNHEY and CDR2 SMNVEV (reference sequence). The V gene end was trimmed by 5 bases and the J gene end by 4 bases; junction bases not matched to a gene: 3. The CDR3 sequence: CASSLTGATEAFF. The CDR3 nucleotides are TGTGCCAGCAGTCTGACAGGGGCCACTGAAGCTTTCTTT.

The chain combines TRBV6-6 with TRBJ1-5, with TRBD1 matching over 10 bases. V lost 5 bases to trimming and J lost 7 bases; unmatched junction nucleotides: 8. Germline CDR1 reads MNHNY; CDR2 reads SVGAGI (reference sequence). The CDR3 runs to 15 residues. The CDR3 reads CASSRDRGRVQPQHF. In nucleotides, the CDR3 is TGTGCCAGCAGTCGCGACAGGGGGCGCGTGCAGCCCCAGCATTTT.

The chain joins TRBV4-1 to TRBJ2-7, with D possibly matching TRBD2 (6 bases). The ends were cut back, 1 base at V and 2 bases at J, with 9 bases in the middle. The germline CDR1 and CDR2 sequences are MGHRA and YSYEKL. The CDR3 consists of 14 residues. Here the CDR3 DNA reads TGCGCCAGCAGCCAAGCGGGAGCCCCCTACGAGCAGTACTTC. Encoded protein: CASSQAGAPYEQYF.

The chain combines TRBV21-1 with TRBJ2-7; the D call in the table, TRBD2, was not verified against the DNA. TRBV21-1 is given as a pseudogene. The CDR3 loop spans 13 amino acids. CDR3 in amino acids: CAKPKRLSYEQYF. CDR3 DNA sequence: TGTGCCAAGCCCAAGAGACTCTCCTACGAGCAGTACTTC.

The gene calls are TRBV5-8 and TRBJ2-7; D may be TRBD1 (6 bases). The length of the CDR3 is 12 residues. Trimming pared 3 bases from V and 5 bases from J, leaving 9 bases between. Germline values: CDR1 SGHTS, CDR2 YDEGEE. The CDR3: CASSYRVHEQYF. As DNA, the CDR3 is TGTGCCAGCAGCTACAGGGTCCACGAGCAGTACTTC. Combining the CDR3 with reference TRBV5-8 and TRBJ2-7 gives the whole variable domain EAGVTQSPTHLIKTRGQQATLRCSPISGHTSVYWYQQALGLGLQFLLWYDEGEERNRGNFPPRFSGRQFPNYSSELNVNALELEDSALYLCASSYRVHEQYFGPGTRLTVT.

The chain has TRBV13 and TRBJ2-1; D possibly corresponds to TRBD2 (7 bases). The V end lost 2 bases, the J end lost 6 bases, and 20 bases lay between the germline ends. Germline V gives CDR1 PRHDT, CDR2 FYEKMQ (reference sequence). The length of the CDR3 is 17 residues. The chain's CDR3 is CASSLSLGGARGNEQFF. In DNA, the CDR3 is TGTGCCAGCAGCTTAAGCTTGGGGGGGGCCCGCGGCAATGAGCAGTTCTTC.

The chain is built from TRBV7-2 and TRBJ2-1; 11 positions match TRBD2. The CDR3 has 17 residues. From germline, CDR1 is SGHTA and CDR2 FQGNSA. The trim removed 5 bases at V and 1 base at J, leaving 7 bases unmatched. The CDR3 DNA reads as TGTGCCAGCAGCCTACTGACTAGCGGGACATCCTACAATGAGCAGTTCTTC. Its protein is CASSLLTSGTSYNEQFF.

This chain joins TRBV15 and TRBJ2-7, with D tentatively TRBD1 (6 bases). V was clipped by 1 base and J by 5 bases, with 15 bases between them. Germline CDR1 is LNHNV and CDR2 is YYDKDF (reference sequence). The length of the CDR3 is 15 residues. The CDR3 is CATSRGGLLQDEQYF. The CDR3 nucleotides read TGTGCCACCAGCAGAGGGGGGCTCCTCCAGGACGAGCAGTACTTC.

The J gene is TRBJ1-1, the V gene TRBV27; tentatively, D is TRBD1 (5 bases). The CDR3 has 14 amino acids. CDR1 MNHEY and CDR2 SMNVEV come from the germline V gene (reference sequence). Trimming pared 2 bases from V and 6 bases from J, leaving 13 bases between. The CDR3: CASSLIDPGSEAFF. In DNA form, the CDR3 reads TGTGCCAGCAGTTTAATCGACCCAGGGTCTGAAGCTTTCTTT.

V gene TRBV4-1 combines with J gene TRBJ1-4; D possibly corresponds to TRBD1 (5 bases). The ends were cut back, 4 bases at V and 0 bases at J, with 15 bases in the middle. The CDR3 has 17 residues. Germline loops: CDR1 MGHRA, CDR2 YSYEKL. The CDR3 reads CASSLKRGEATNEKLFF. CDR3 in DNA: TGCGCCAGCAGCCTTAAGCGGGGGGAAGCAACTAATGAAAAACTGTTTTTT.

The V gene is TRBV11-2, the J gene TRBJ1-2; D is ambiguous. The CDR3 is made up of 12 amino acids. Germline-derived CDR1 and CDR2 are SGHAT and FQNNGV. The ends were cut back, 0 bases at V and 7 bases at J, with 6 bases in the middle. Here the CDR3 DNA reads TGTGCCAGCAGCTTAGACGGACTTGGCTACACCTTC. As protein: CASSLDGLGYTF. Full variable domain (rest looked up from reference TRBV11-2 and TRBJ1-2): EAGVAQSPRYKIIEKRQSVAFWCNPISGHATLYWYQQILGQGPKLLIQFQNNGVVDDSQLPKDRFSAERLKGVDSTLKIQPAKLEDSAVYLCASSLDGLGYTFGSGTRLTVV.

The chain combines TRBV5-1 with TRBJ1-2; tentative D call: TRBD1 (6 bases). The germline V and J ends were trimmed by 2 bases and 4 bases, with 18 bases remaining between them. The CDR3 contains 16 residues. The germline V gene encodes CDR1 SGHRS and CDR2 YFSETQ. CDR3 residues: CASSFSRTTGIYGYTF. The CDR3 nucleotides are TGCGCCAGCAGCTTTTCCCGTACGACAGGAATCTATGGCTACACCTTC.

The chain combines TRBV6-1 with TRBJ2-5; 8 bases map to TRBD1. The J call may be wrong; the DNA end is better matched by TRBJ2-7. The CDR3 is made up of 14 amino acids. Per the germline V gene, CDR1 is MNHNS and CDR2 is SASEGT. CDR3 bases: TGTGCCAGCAGACAGGGGGTAAAATCCTACGAGCAGTACTTC. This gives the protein CASRQGVKSYEQYF.

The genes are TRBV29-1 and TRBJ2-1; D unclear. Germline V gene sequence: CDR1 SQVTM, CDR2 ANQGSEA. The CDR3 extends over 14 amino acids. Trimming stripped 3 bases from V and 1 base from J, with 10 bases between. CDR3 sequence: CSVDSLASYNEQFF. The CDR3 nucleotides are TGCAGCGTTGACTCTTTAGCATCCTACAATGAGCAGTTCTTC.

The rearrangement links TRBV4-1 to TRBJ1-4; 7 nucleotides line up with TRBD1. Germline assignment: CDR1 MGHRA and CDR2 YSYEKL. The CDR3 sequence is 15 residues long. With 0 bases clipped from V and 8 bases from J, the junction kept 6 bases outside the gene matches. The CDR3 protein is CASSQDWAGGEKLFF. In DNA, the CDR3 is TGCGCCAGCAGCCAAGATTGGGCAGGGGGGGAAAAACTGTTTTTT.

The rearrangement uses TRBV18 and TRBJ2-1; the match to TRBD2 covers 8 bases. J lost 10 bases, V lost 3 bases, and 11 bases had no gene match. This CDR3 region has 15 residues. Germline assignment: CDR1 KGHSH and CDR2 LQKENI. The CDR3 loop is CASSPGLAGAGEQFF. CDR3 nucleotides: TGTGCCAGCTCACCCGGACTAGCTGGGGCAGGAGAGCAGTTCTTC.

The CDR3 bases are TGTGCCAGCAGCCCCTCGCCGGGGAACTTAGAGACCCAGTACTTC. Residues: CASSPSPGNLETQYF. This chain joins TRBV9 and TRBJ2-5, with D possibly matching TRBD2 (5 bases). The CDR3 length is 15 residues. Trimming removed 4 bases from V and 4 bases from J, with 17 bases in between. Germline CDR1 SGDLS, CDR2 YYNGEE.